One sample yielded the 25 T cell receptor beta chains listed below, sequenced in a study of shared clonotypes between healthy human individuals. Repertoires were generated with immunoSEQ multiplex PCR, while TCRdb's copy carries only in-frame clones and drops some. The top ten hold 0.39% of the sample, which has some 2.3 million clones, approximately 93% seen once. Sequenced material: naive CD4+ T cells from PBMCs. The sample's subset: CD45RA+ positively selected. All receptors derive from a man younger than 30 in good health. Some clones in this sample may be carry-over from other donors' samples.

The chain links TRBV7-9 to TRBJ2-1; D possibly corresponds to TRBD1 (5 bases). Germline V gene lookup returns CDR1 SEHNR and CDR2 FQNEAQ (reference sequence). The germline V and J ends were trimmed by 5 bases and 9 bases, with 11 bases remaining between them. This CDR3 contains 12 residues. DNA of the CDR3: TGTGCCAGCAGCGACCAGGGTTTTGAGCAGTTCTTC. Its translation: CASSDQGFEQFF.

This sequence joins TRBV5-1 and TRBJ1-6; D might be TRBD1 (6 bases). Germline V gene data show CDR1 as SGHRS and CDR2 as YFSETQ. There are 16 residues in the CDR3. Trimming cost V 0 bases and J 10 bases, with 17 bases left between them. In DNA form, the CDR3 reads TGCGCCAGCAGCTTGGCCTCTGCAGGGGTAGGATCACCCCTCCACTTT. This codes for CASSLASAGVGSPLHF.

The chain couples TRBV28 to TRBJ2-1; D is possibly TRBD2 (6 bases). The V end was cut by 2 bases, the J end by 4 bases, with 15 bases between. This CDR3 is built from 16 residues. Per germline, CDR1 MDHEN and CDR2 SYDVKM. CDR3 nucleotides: TGTGCCAGCAGTTTACGTCCGGGGGTACCTTACAATGAGCAGTTCTTC. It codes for CASSLRPGVPYNEQFF.

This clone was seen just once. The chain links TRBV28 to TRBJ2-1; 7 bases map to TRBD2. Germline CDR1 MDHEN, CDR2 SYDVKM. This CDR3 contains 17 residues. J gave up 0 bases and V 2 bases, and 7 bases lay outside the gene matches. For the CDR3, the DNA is TGTGCCAGCAGTTTACAAACTAGCGCAGTCTCCTACAATGAGCAGTTCTTC. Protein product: CASSLQTSAVSYNEQFF.

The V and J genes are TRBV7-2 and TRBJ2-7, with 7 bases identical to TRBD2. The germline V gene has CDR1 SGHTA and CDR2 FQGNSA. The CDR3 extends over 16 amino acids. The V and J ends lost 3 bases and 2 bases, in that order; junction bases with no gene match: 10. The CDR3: CASSFTRASGAYEQYF. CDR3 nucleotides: TGTGCCAGCAGCTTCACTAGGGCTAGCGGCGCCTACGAGCAGTACTTC.

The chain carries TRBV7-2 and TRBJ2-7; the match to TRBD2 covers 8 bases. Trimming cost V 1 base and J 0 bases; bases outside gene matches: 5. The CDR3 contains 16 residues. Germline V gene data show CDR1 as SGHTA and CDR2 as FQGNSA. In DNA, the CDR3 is TGTGCCAGCAGCTTAGAAAGCGGGAGACCCTCCTACGAGCAGTACTTC. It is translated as CASSLESGRPSYEQYF.

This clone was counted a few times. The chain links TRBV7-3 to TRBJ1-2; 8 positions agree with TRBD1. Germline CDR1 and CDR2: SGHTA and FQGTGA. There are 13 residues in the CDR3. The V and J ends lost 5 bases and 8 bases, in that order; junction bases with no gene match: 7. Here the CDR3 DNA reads TGTGCCAGCAGCCCGAGGACAGGGAACGGCTACACCTTC. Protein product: CASSPRTGNGYTF.

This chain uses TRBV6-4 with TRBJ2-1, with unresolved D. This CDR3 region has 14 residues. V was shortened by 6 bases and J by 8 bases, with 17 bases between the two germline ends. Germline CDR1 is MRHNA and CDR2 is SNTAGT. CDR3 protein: CASSYTAQVDEQFF. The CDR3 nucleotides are TGTGCCAGCAGCTACACCGCCCAGGTGGATGAGCAGTTCTTC.

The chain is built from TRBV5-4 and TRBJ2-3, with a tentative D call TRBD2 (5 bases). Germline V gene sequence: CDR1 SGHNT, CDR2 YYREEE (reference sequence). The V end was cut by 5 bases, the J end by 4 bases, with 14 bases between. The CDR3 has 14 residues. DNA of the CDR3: TGTGCCAGCAGTTCGGTCCTAGCCGCAGATACGCAGTATTTT. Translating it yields CASSSVLAADTQYF.

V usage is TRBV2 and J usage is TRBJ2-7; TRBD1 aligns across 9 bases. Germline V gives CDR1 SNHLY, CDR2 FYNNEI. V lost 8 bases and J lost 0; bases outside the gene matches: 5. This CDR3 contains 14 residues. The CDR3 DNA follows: TGTGCCAGCGGGGGACAGGGCAGCTCCTACGAGCAGTACTTC. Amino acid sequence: CASGGQGSSYEQYF.

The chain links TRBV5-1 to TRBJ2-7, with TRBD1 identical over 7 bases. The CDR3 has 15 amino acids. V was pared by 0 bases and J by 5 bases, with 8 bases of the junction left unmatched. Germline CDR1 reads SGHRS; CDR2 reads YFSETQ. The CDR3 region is CASSLGVQGSNEQYF. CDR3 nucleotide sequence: TGCGCCAGCAGCTTGGGAGTACAGGGGTCCAACGAGCAGTACTTC.

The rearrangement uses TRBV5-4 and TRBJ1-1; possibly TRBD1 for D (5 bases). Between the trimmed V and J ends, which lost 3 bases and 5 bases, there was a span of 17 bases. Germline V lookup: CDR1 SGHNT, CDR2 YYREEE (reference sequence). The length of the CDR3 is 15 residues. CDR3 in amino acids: CASSSGVQGLTEAFF. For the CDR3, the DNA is TGTGCCAGCAGCTCGGGAGTGCAGGGTCTTACTGAAGCTTTCTTT.

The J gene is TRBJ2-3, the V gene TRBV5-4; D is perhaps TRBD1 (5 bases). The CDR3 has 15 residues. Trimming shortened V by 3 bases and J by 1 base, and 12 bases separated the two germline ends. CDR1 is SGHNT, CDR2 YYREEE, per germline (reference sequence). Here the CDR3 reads CASSSRVSGTDTQYF. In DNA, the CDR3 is TGTGCCAGCAGCTCCAGGGTTTCTGGCACAGATACGCAGTATTTT.

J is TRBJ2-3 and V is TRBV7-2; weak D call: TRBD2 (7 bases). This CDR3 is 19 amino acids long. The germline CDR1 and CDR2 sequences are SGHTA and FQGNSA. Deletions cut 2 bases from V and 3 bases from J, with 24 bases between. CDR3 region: CASSLIGGTGTMATDTQYF. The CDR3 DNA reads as TGTGCCAGCAGCTTAATAGGGGGAACTGGGACTATGGCGACAGATACGCAGTATTTT.

The chain's CDR3 is CASSQSATDTQYF. The CDR3 DNA reads as TGTGCCAGCAGCCAATCGGCCACAGATACGCAGTATTTT. The V gene is TRBV16, the J gene TRBJ2-3, with no clear D. The V end lost 0 bases, the J end lost 2 bases, and 3 bases lay between the germline ends. CDR3 length: 13 residues. Germline V gene data show CDR1 as KGHSY and CDR2 as FQNENV. Looking up the rest from reference TRBV16 and TRBJ2-3 gives the full variable domain: GEEVAQTPKHLVRGEGQKAKLYCAPIKGHSYVFWYQQVLKNEFKFLISFQNENVFDETGMPKERFSAKCLPNSPCSLEIQATKLEDSAVYFCASSQSATDTQYFGPGTRLTVL.

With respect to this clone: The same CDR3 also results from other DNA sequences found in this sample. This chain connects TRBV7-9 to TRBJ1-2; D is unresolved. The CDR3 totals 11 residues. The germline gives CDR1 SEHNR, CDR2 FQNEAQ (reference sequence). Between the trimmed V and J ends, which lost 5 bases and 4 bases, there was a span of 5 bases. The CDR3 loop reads CASSPGYGYTF. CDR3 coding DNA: TGTGCCAGCAGCCCGGGCTATGGCTACACCTTC. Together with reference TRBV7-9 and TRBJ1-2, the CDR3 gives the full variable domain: DTGVSQNPRHKITKRGQNVTFRCDPISEHNRLYWYRQTLGQGPEFLTYFQNEAQLEKSRLLSDRFSAERPKGSFSTLEIQRTEQGDSAMYLCASSPGYGYTFGSGTRLTVV.

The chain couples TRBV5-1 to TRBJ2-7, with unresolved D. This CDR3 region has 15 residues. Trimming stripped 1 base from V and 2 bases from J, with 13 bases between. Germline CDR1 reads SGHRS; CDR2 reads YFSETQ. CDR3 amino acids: CASSLLDALAYEQYF. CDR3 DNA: TGCGCCAGCAGCTTGTTAGACGCCTTAGCCTACGAGCAGTACTTC.

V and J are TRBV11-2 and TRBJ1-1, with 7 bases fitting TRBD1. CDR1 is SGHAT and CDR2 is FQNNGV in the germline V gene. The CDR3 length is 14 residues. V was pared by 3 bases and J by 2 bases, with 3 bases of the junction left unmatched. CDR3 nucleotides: TGTGCCAGCAGCTTCAGGGGGTTTAACACTGAAGCTTTCTTT. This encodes CASSFRGFNTEAFF.

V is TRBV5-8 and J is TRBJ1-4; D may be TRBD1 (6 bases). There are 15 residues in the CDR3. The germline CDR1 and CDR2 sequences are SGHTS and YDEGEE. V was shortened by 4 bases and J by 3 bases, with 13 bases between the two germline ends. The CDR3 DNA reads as TGTGCCAGCAGCCCACAGGGCAGGGCTAATGAAAAACTGTTTTTT. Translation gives CASSPQGRANEKLFF.

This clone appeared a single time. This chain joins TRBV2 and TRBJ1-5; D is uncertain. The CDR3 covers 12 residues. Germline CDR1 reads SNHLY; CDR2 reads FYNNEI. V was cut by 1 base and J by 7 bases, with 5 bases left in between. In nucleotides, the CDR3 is TGTGCCAGCAGTGAAGACATCCAGCCCCAGCATTTT. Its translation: CASSEDIQPQHF.

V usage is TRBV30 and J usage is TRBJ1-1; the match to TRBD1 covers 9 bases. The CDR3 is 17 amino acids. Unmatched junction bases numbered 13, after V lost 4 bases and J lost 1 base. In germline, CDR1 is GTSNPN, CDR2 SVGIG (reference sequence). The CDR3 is CAWTPGQGRGRNTEAFF. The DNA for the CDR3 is TGTGCCTGGACCCCGGGACAGGGAAGAGGGAGGAACACTGAAGCTTTCTTT.

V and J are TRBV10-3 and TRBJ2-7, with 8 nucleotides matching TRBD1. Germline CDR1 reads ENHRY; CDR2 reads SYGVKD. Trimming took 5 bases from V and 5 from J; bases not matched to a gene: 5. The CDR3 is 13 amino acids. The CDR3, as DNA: TGTGCCATCAGTCTTGGGACAGGAGACGAGCAGTACTTC. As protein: CAISLGTGDEQYF.

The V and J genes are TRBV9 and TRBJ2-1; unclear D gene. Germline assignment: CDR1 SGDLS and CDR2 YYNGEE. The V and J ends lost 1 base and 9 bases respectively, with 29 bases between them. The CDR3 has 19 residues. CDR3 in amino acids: CASSVRIGTAGTRPGEQFF. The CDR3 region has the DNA TGTGCCAGCAGCGTAAGAATAGGAACCGCTGGCACCCGGCCCGGTGAGCAGTTCTTC.

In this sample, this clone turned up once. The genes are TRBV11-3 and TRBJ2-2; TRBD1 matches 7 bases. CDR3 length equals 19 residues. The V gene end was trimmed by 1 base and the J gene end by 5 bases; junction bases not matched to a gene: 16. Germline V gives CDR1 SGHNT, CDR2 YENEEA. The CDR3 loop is CASSLGPLQRQGRTGELFF. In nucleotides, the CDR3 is TGTGCCAGCAGCTTAGGACCCCTACAAAGACAGGGAAGAACCGGGGAGCTGTTTTTT.

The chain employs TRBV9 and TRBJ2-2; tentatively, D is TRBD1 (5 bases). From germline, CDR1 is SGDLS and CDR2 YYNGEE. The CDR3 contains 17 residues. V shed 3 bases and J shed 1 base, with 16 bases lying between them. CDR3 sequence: CASSASPGQGNTGELFF. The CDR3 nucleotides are TGTGCCAGCAGCGCCTCGCCCGGGCAGGGGAACACCGGGGAGCTGTTTTTT.